Each of the 28 T cell receptor beta chains below was sequenced from the same sample in a study of blood T cell repertoires in COVID-19. Sequencing was performed with immunoSEQ multiplex PCR; in TCRdb, only in-frame clones are kept and a portion is missing. The sample consists of roughly 99,000 clones, approximately 81% of them appearing once. Material: peripheral blood. These receptors originate from a human donor in a cohort sampled during active COVID-19.

The chain has TRBV3-1 (or the pseudogene TRBV3-2) and TRBJ1-1, with a weak D call TRBD1 (6 bases). The CDR3 has 13 amino acids. V shed 6 bases and J shed 5 bases, with 13 bases lying between them. Germline V gene lookup returns CDR1 LGHDT and CDR2 YNNKEL (reference sequence). CDR3 residues: CASRQGQRTEAFF. The DNA for the CDR3 is TGTGCCAGCAGACAGGGCCAAAGGACTGAAGCTTTCTTT.

V and J are TRBV6-1 and TRBJ1-2; TRBD1 agrees at 9 bases. This CDR3 is built from 13 residues. CDR1 and CDR2 (germline): MNHNS, SASEGT. With V trimmed by 2 bases and J by 6 bases, 1 base remained unmatched. The CDR3 here is CASSERDRDGYTF. The CDR3 DNA sequence: TGTGCCAGCAGTGAAAGGGACAGGGATGGCTACACCTTC.

The count of this clone is one. The V gene is TRBV6-6, the J gene TRBJ1-6, with D unclear. Germline CDR1 MNHNY, CDR2 SVGAGI (reference sequence). The CDR3 contains 15 residues. V was clipped by 9 bases and J by 10 bases, with 22 bases between them. CDR3 protein: CASRKGGGKGSPLHF. The CDR3 bases are TGTGCCAGTAGGAAGGGAGGCGGGAAAGGCTCACCCCTCCACTTT.

The chain uses TRBV6-5 and TRBJ1-1; 8 positions agree with TRBD1. Per the germline V gene, CDR1 is MNHEY and CDR2 is SVGAGI. Trimming at V came to 1 base and at J to 11 bases, leaving 6 bases not matched to a gene. The CDR3 is made up of 13 amino acids. CDR3 DNA sequence: TGTGCCAGCAGTTACTATCCGACAGGGGTGGCTTTCTTT. Translation gives CASSYYPTGVAFF.

This clone was counted a few times. J is TRBJ2-3 and V is TRBV28; D is unclear. Trimming cost V 3 bases and J 0 bases, with 4 bases left between them. Germline CDR1 reads MDHEN; CDR2 reads SYDVKM. The CDR3 length is 13 residues. The CDR3 is CASSFPSTDTQYF. The DNA for the CDR3 is TGTGCCAGCAGTTTTCCTAGCACAGATACGCAGTATTTT.

V is TRBV25-1 and J is TRBJ1-5; D unclear. Germline V gives CDR1 MGHDK, CDR2 SYGVNS. This CDR3 spans 13 amino acids. V was pared by 2 bases and J by 2 bases, with 4 bases between. CDR3 region: CASSERGNQPQHF. For the CDR3, the DNA is TGTGCCAGCAGTGAACGGGGCAATCAGCCCCAGCATTTT.

V usage is TRBV27 and J usage is TRBJ2-4, with D perhaps TRBD1 (5 bases). CDR1 is MNHEY, CDR2 SMNVEV, per germline (reference sequence). V shed 7 bases and J shed 1 base, with 14 bases lying between them. The CDR3 contains 15 residues. The CDR3 DNA reads TGTGCCAGCACCCCTCTGGGGCTGGCCAAAAACATTCAGTACTTC. Translating it yields CASTPLGLAKNIQYF.

This clone was observed a single time. This rearrangement joins TRBV5-1 to TRBJ1-6; 8 bases align to TRBD1. V dropped 6 bases and J dropped 6; count of bases not matched to a gene: 11. The germline gives CDR1 SGHRS, CDR2 YFSETQ. CDR3 size: 16 residues. CDR3 DNA: TGCGCCAGCAAGGAAAGGACAGGGACCGGTAATTCACCCCTCCACTTT. Amino acid sequence: CASKERTGTGNSPLHF.

The chain carries TRBV28 and TRBJ2-5, with D perhaps TRBD2 (5 bases). Trimming removed 3 bases at V and 5 bases at J, with 7 bases between. The length of the CDR3 is 12 residues. Germline CDR1 reads MDHEN; CDR2 reads SYDVKM. The CDR3 reads CASSLRVETQYF. The DNA of the CDR3 is TGTGCCAGCAGTTTGCGGGTGGAGACCCAGTACTTC.

J is TRBJ1-2 and V is TRBV6-5; TRBD1 matches 8 bases. The germline CDR1 and CDR2 sequences are MNHEY and SVGAGI. The CDR3 extends over 14 amino acids. The V gene end was trimmed by 0 bases and the J gene end by 8 bases; junction bases not matched to a gene: 5. For the CDR3, the DNA is TGTGCCAGCAGTTACTCCGACAGGGGTGGAGGCTACACCTTC. The encoded protein is CASSYSDRGGGYTF.

The CDR3 here is CASSITGQINYGYTF. For the CDR3, the DNA is TGTGCCAGTAGTATAACGGGACAGATCAACTATGGCTACACCTTC. The chain has TRBV19 and TRBJ1-2; 7 positions match TRBD1. Per the germline V gene, CDR1 is LNHDA and CDR2 is SQIVND (reference sequence). V shed 2 bases, J shed 2 bases, and the junction held 5 bases outside the gene matches. This CDR3 region has 15 residues. The entire variable domain, with the rest obtained from reference TRBV19 and TRBJ1-2, is as follows: DGGITQSPKYLFRKEGQNVTLSCEQNLNHDAMYWYRQDPGQGLRLIYYSQIVNDFQKGDIAEGYSVSREKKESFPLTVTSAQKNPTAFYLCASSITGQINYGYTFGSGTRLTVV.

The chain employs TRBV21-1 and TRBJ2-7; the D call TRBD1 from the table was never checked on the DNA. TRBV21-1 is annotated as a pseudogene. The CDR3 runs to 12 residues. CDR3: CAGRQGEYEQYF. The CDR3 DNA reads TGTGCCGGTCGACAGGGCGAGTACGAGCAGTACTTC.

The chain carries TRBV9 and TRBJ2-5; tentatively, D is TRBD2 (6 bases). V shed 3 bases and J shed 2 bases, with 8 bases lying between them. The germline V gene has CDR1 SGDLS and CDR2 YYNGEE. This CDR3 is built from 13 residues. CDR3 in amino acids: CASSGGVQETQYF. Here the CDR3 DNA reads TGTGCCAGCAGCGGCGGGGTACAAGAGACCCAGTACTTC.

The chain carries TRBV7-8 and TRBJ2-7; 10 nucleotides line up with TRBD1. CDR1 is SGHVS, CDR2 FQNEAQ, per germline. The CDR3 runs 17 residues. V lost 1 base, J lost 2 bases, and 8 bases stayed unmatched. The CDR3 protein is CASSLGGTGVSTYEQYF. As DNA, the CDR3 is TGTGCCAGCAGCTTAGGCGGGACAGGGGTCTCCACCTACGAGCAGTACTTC.

This sequence joins TRBV5-1 and TRBJ2-2, with TRBD1 identical over 7 bases. The CDR3 is 15 amino acids. V lost 5 bases to trimming and J lost 0 bases; unmatched junction nucleotides: 4. Germline values: CDR1 SGHRS, CDR2 YFSETQ. The CDR3 region is CASSYGQANTGELFF. Written as DNA, the CDR3 is TGCGCCAGCAGTTACGGACAGGCGAACACCGGGGAGCTGTTTTTT.

This clone has more than one count but fewer than ten. V gene TRBV11-2 combines with J gene TRBJ2-6; 8 bases agree with TRBD2. Trimming cost V 0 bases and J 2 bases; bases outside gene matches: 6. The CDR3 has 18 residues. Germline V gene data show CDR1 as SGHAT and CDR2 as FQNNGV. The CDR3 loop is CASSLDLGGRTGANVLTF. CDR3 nucleotide sequence: TGTGCCAGCAGCTTAGATCTCGGCGGGAGGACTGGGGCCAACGTCCTGACTTTC.

The V gene is TRBV19, the J gene TRBJ2-4; TRBD2 matches at 12 bases. CDR3 length equals 16 residues. The germline gives CDR1 LNHDA, CDR2 SQIVND (reference sequence). V was pared by 0 bases and J by 7 bases, with 4 bases of the junction left unmatched. The CDR3 protein is CASSIEASGRENIQYF. CDR3 DNA: TGTGCCAGTAGTATAGAGGCTAGCGGGAGGGAGAACATTCAGTACTTC.

For this clone: The junction does not match germline at one end; this may be a read error. The chain employs TRBV12-3 or TRBV12-4 and TRBJ1-2, with TRBD1 identical over 7 bases. The CDR3 length is 12 residues. CDR3 in amino acids: CASSPNRDSSHF. For the CDR3, the DNA is TGTGCCAGCAGCCCGAACCGGGACAGCTCACACTTC.

This clone was counted a few times. The chain uses TRBV30 and TRBJ1-4; TRBD1 matches 9 bases. After removal of 3 bases from V and 3 bases from J, the junction contained 5 bases not matched to a gene. The CDR3 is 15 residues long. Germline V gene lookup returns CDR1 GTSNPN and CDR2 SVGIG (reference sequence). CDR3 DNA: TGTGCCTGGAGCAAACAGGGGGCGGCTAATGAAAAACTGTTTTTT. Amino acids: CAWSKQGAANEKLFF.

The gene calls are TRBV9 and TRBJ2-2; possible D gene TRBD1, 6 bases. The V and J ends lost 0 bases and 8 bases respectively, with 8 bases between them. This CDR3 has 13 residues. CDR1 and CDR2 (germline): SGDLS, YYNGEE. The chain's CDR3 is CASSVEGTGELFF. In nucleotides, the CDR3 is TGTGCCAGCAGCGTAGAAGGGACAGGGGAGCTGTTTTTT.

The chain has TRBV6-6 and TRBJ2-3; 9 bases align to TRBD1. The CDR3 has 15 amino acids. V trimming: 6 bases; J trimming: 5 bases; junction bases outside the gene matches: 9. The germline gives CDR1 MNHNY, CDR2 SVGAGI (reference sequence). This chain's CDR3 is CASSLSLTGGDTQYF. DNA for the CDR3: TGTGCCAGCAGCCTTTCCTTGACAGGGGGAGATACGCAGTATTTT.

The chain is built from TRBV19 and TRBJ2-2, with D possibly TRBD2 on 6 matching bases. Germline CDR1 and CDR2: LNHDA and SQIVND (reference sequence). The V end was cut by 2 bases, the J end by 4 bases, with 8 bases between. The CDR3 loop spans 14 amino acids. The CDR3 sequence is CASSIWRVTGELFF. The CDR3 nucleotides read TGTGCCAGTAGTATATGGAGGGTCACCGGGGAGCTGTTTTTT.

J is TRBJ1-1 and V is TRBV9, with a possible D match to TRBD1 (6 bases). The CDR3 has 14 residues. Trimming took 4 bases from V and 1 from J, leaving 11 bases between them. Germline values: CDR1 SGDLS, CDR2 YYNGEE. DNA for the CDR3: TGTGCCAGCAGCCCCCCGGGACAGAACACTGAAGCTTTCTTT. Its protein product is CASSPPGQNTEAFF.

The chain links TRBV6-6 to TRBJ1-6, with D tentatively TRBD1 (6 bases). Trimming took 6 bases from V and 4 from J, leaving 13 bases between them. This CDR3 has 15 residues. Looked up from germline, CDR1 is MNHNY and CDR2 is SVGAGI (reference sequence). The CDR3 region has the DNA TGTGCCAGCAGAGAGGACAGTGGGTATAATTCACCCCTCCACTTT. Its protein is CASREDSGYNSPLHF.

The chain joins TRBV27 to TRBJ2-1; TRBD2 aligns across 9 bases. The germline gives CDR1 MNHEY, CDR2 SMNVEV (reference sequence). Losses at the gene ends were 5 bases for V and 6 bases for J; bases not matched to a gene: 8. The CDR3 has 15 amino acids. CDR3 loop: CASSPTSGGTNEQFF. The CDR3 region has the DNA TGTGCCAGCAGTCCGACTAGCGGAGGAACCAATGAGCAGTTCTTC.

The gene calls are TRBV5-6 and TRBJ2-1; 7 bases agree with TRBD2. The CDR3 is made up of 15 amino acids. V lost 9 bases, J lost 4 bases, and 13 bases stayed unmatched. CDR1 is SGHDT and CDR2 is YYEEEE in the germline V gene. The chain's CDR3 is CAIPAGSPSYNEQFF. In DNA form, the CDR3 reads TGTGCCATCCCAGCGGGATCCCCGAGTTACAATGAGCAGTTCTTC.

V and J are TRBV7-2 and TRBJ2-1, with D possibly being TRBD1 (5 bases). This CDR3 has 15 amino acids. V was pared by 5 bases and J by 1 base, with 12 bases between. The germline CDR1 and CDR2 sequences are SGHTA and FQGNSA. The CDR3 protein is CASSTNRLSYNEQFF. CDR3 bases: TGTGCCAGCAGCACTAACAGGCTATCCTACAATGAGCAGTTCTTC.

A single count supports this clone. V and J are TRBV7-9 and TRBJ2-1; 7 nucleotides line up with TRBD2. V dropped 4 bases and J dropped 5; count of bases not matched to a gene: 11. Germline V gene data show CDR1 as SEHNR and CDR2 as FQNEAQ (reference sequence). CDR3 length: 16 residues. CDR3 residues: CASSSTLTSRNNEQFF. CDR3 coding DNA: TGTGCCAGCAGCTCGACACTGACTAGCAGAAACAATGAGCAGTTCTTC.